This entry is about one T cell receptor beta chain. The clone's antigen remains unknown. No much larger clone exists at a distance of one base, and base qualities are not known. Using the deep immunoSEQ assay, multiplex PCR amplified TCR CDR3 regions from genomic DNA. Extracted genomic DNA from each cell subset was spread evenly across all wells of several immunoSEQ 96-well plates, with each plate serving as a replicate. For sorted subsets, about 200 ng genomic DNA, equal to 30,000 to 35,000 T cell genomes, was loaded into each replicate PCR. Purified libraries were quantified with a Qubit 3.0 fluorometer, sized on a Bioanalyzer 2100, and re-quantified with the KAPA Library Quantification kit. Every immunoSEQ 96-well plate was sequenced on a separate single-read 150-cycle Illumina NextSeq 550 flow cell. The authors' pipeline ran thus. Because only junctional sequences without quality scores were contained in the immunoSEQ output, filtering matching that applied to full-length reads could not be performed. To assign V/J genes and CDR3, sequences were annotated using PyIR, a Python wrapper for IgBLAST v1.9, with IMGT germline references. Reads were filtered out if the reads had weak V/J assignments (E-value above 1e-6), no CDR3, stop codons, out-of-frame junctions, or ambiguous translated residues. A V3J clonotype was defined by an identical inferred V gene, J gene, and CDR3 amino acid sequence. Percentage overlap between repertoires was calculated by dividing the number of shared unique clonotypes by the size of the smaller repertoire. RTK rarefaction, the Chao1 estimator, and Recon v2.1 estimates of unobserved clonotypes were used to assess repertoire richness. For all TCRbeta clonotypes obtained by the gDNA method from a handful of donors, generation probabilities were computed with OLGA. The source is immuneACCESS, and TCRdb retained only in-frame sequences with V and J called. Part of the clones is not carried over; for the studies checked, unresolved V genes explain less than half of this, and the remainder is unexplained. That table is the source of V, J and clone size, and D and trimming were worked out from the DNA. The sample table lists over a million clones, around 78% of them with a count of one. The biggest ten clones account for 0.4% to 0.55% of the sample.

These data belong to a study of shared clonotypes between healthy human individuals (TCRdb year 2020). Concerning the study at large: The cohort included three men and a couple of women between 18 and 49 years of age. For each donor, CD4 naive and CD4 memory were each given three plates, CD8 naive was given two plates, and CD8 memory was given one plate. To estimate repertoire size and how much clonotype sharing occurs between individuals, the study deeply sequenced the blood TCR repertoires of about 5 healthy adults. To increase sequencing depth and limit assay-specific biases, TCR repertoire library preparation and sequencing were carried out by different laboratories using diverse techniques. Each donor's leukapheresis produced roughly between roughly 0.85 and 9.5 billion PBMCs. Overall results and qualifications from the work: Pairwise subsampling indicated that sequencing depth was expected to affect the degree of clonotype sharing among donors. Compared with non-shared clonotypes, clonotypes shared by all four sorted-subset donors had higher generation probabilities. Sampling was restricted to blood, and TCR repertoires in tissue are likely to differ from TCR repertoires in blood. Naive subsets generally had larger estimated clonotype richness than memory subsets. Because the study included only a small number of donors, the genetic and exposure-history diversity represented was limited. Incomplete sequencing was indicated by rarefaction of sorted-subset datasets, despite the large sequencing depth. Across several donors, roughly 5.1% of naive CD4, over 3% of naive CD8, 2.3% of memory CD4, and under 0.45% of memory CD8 clonotypes were shared.

The donors were healthy, HIV-negative adults who had no recently reported acute infections or vaccinations. All donors were Caucasian adults living in Nashville, Tennessee, USA. CD4+ T cells were enriched by magnetic negative selection, after which naive cells were positively selected on CD45RA and the negative fraction was taken as the memory subset. Blood was obtained by leukapheresis, after which PBMCs were separated by Ficoll-Histopaque density gradient centrifugation and cryopreserved in liquid nitrogen vapor phase. Analytical flow cytometry was used to check the purity and quantity of each magnetically sorted T cell population. Genomic DNA was isolated from every sorted fraction and measured by UV absorbance on a Nanodrop 2000c. The CDR3, cysteine through phenylalanine, is 13 amino acids long. Only the CDR3 DNA stays, 39 bases, in frame from base 1. V gives up 4 bases and J gives up 2 bases, and the segment between their germline ends measures 12 bases. CDR1 and CDR2, per the germline V gene, are SQVTM and ANQGSEA.

The chain was built from TRBV29-1 and TRBJ2-7; TRBD2 is possibly the D segment (5 matching bases). This TCR came from a man aged 18 to 29 in good health. Some clones in this sample may be carry-over from other donors' samples. The material sequenced was memory CD4+ T cells from PBMCs. In light of the paper, this sample's cell subset or site label describes: CD45RA-negative fraction. The nucleotide sequence reads as follows: TGCAGCGTTGTGGAAGCGGTAACCTACGAGCAGTACTTC. It codes for CSVVEAVTYEQYF.